Listed here are 20 T cell receptor beta chains from one sample, sequenced in a study of CD8+ T cells in alopecia areata. RNA was isolated and reverse transcribed to cDNA, the sequencing template. Some clones are missing from TCRdb's copy, which holds only in-frame ones; the method was immunoSEQ multiplex PCR. This table has a few hundred thousand clones, around two thirds appearing once. The sample was CD4+ T cells sorted from blood, taken at week 0. The receptors come from a human donor with alopecia areata.

This chain links TRBV30 with TRBJ2-7, with TRBD2 matching over 12 bases. Unmatched junction bases numbered 8, after V lost 2 bases and J lost 3 bases. The CDR3 contains 16 residues. Looked up from germline, CDR1 is GTSNPN and CDR2 is SVGIG (reference sequence). The CDR3 sequence is CAWSRLAGGPSYEQYF. The DNA of the CDR3 is TGTGCCTGGAGTAGGCTAGCGGGGGGGCCGAGCTACGAGCAGTACTTC.

The rearrangement joins TRBV5-1 to TRBJ2-1; D might be TRBD1 (6 bases). V was shortened by 0 bases and J by 4 bases, with 8 bases between the two germline ends. Germline lookup yields CDR1 SGHRS and CDR2 YFSETQ. This CDR3 region has 14 residues. This chain's CDR3 is CASSLAQGYNEQFF. In DNA, the CDR3 is TGCGCCAGCAGCTTGGCACAGGGATACAATGAGCAGTTCTTC. Based on the CDR3 plus reference TRBV5-1 and TRBJ2-1, the full variable domain is KAGVTQTPRYLIKTRGQQVTLSCSPISGHRSVSWYQQTPGQGLQFLFEYFSETQRNKGNFPGRFSGRQFSNSRSEMNVSTLELGDSALYLCASSLAQGYNEQFFGPGTRLTVL.

This clone has a handful of counts. The chain joins TRBV7-2 to TRBJ2-5, with 7 bases fitting TRBD2. Germline V gene data show CDR1 as SGHTA and CDR2 as FQGNSA. The V segment lost 4 bases and the J segment 1 base; nucleotides outside the gene matches: 3. The CDR3 is 14 amino acids. CDR3 DNA: TGTGCCAGCAGCTGGGGGGGGAGCCAAGAGACCCAGTACTTC. The encoded protein is CASSWGGSQETQYF. Combining the CDR3 with reference TRBV7-2 and TRBJ2-5 gives the whole variable domain GAGVSQSPSNKVTEKGKDVELRCDPISGHTALYWYRQSLGQGLEFLIYFQGNSAPDKSGLPSDRFSAERTGGSVSTLTIQRTQQEDSAVYLCASSWGGSQETQYFGPGTRLLVL.

The rearrangement links TRBV6-6 to TRBJ1-6; D remains ambiguous. V was shortened by 2 bases and J by 6 bases, with 5 bases between the two germline ends. This CDR3 is 13 amino acids long. From germline, CDR1 is MNHNY and CDR2 SVGAGI (reference sequence). CDR3 nucleotide sequence: TGTGCCAGCAGTTACCCTGCTAATTCACCCCTCCACTTT. As protein: CASSYPANSPLHF.

J is TRBJ1-6 and V is TRBV4-1; D is perhaps TRBD1 (5 bases). Trimming shortened V by 6 bases and J by 10 bases, and 22 bases separated the two germline ends. Germline V gene data show CDR1 as MGHRA and CDR2 as YSYEKL. The CDR3 consists of 16 residues. CDR3 in amino acids: CASSPRGSQVGSPLHF. The CDR3 DNA sequence: TGCGCCAGCAGTCCTCGGGGCAGCCAAGTGGGATCACCCCTCCACTTT.

The chain has TRBV5-1 and TRBJ2-7, with 7 bases fitting TRBD2. After removal of 0 bases from V and 6 bases from J, the junction contained 6 bases not matched to a gene. This CDR3 region has 14 residues. Per the germline V gene, CDR1 is SGHRS and CDR2 is YFSETQ. CDR3 sequence: CASSLEPGRGEQYF. The CDR3 DNA sequence: TGCGCCAGCAGCTTGGAGCCAGGGAGGGGCGAGCAGTACTTC. The variable domain in full, with the rest retrieved from reference TRBV5-1 and TRBJ2-7, is KAGVTQTPRYLIKTRGQQVTLSCSPISGHRSVSWYQQTPGQGLQFLFEYFSETQRNKGNFPGRFSGRQFSNSRSEMNVSTLELGDSALYLCASSLEPGRGEQYFGPGTRLTVT.

The chain has TRBV5-1 and TRBJ1-5, with 8 positions matching TRBD1. CDR3 size: 14 residues. J lost 5 bases, V lost 3 bases, and 4 bases had no gene match. Per the germline V gene, CDR1 is SGHRS and CDR2 is YFSETQ. For the CDR3, the DNA is TGCGCCAGCAGCTACGGACAGGGCGATCAGCCCCAGCATTTT. Translating gives CASSYGQGDQPQHF.

V gene TRBV15 combines with J gene TRBJ2-3; D call uncertain. CDR1 and CDR2 from the germline V gene are LNHNV and YYDKDF (reference sequence). The length of the CDR3 is 13 residues. V lost 0 bases, J lost 4 bases, and 5 bases lay in between. The CDR3 reads CATSRDPPDTQYF. Written as DNA, the CDR3 is TGTGCCACCAGCAGAGACCCCCCAGATACGCAGTATTTT.

Only one count was recorded for this clone. The chain has TRBV11-1 and TRBJ2-4; a weak D match, TRBD2 (5 bases). Germline lookup yields CDR1 SGHAT and CDR2 FQDESV (reference sequence). The CDR3 sequence is 17 residues long. V lost 1 base to trimming and J lost 1 base, with 14 bases between them. The CDR3: CASSLDVTGSAKNIQYF. The CDR3 DNA is TGTGCCAGCAGCTTAGATGTGACGGGATCGGCCAAAAACATTCAGTACTTC.

The chain links TRBV5-1 to TRBJ1-2, with D maybe TRBD1 (5 bases). V was clipped by 0 bases and J by 0 bases, with 9 bases between them. The germline gives CDR1 SGHRS, CDR2 YFSETQ. This CDR3 is 15 amino acids long. The CDR3 reads CASSLGATANYGYTF. The CDR3, as DNA: TGCGCCAGCAGCTTGGGAGCGACAGCTAACTATGGCTACACCTTC.

This clone came up a few times. The chain couples TRBV29-1 to TRBJ2-5; D is ambiguous. V was trimmed by 5 bases and J by 3 bases, leaving 10 bases between them. This CDR3 has 12 residues. Germline assignment: CDR1 SQVTM and CDR2 ANQGSEA. This CDR3 is CSVKTAEETQYF. The CDR3, as DNA: TGCAGCGTTAAGACGGCGGAAGAGACCCAGTACTTC.

The chain uses TRBV9 and TRBJ2-7; D is perhaps TRBD1 (6 bases). Germline CDR1 is SGDLS and CDR2 is YYNGEE. This CDR3 has 16 residues. Trimming cost V 0 bases and J 1 base, with 14 bases left between them. The CDR3 nucleotides are TGTGCCAGCAGCGTAGGGACAGCCCTTCCTTCCTACGAGCAGTACTTC. Protein: CASSVGTALPSYEQYF. The complete variable domain, with remaining parts taken from reference TRBV9 and TRBJ2-7, reads DSGVTQTPKHLITATGQRVTLRCSPRSGDLSVYWYQQSLDQGLQFLIQYYNGEERAKGNILERFSAQQFPDLHSELNLSSLELGDSALYFCASSVGTALPSYEQYFGPGTRLTVT.

Only a few counts were recorded for this clone. The chain joins TRBV6-5 to TRBJ1-1, with D tentatively TRBD1 (6 bases). The germline CDR1 and CDR2 sequences are MNHEY and SVGAGI. The CDR3 is made up of 12 amino acids. V lost 11 bases, J lost 1 base, and 11 bases lay in between. CDR3 loop: CAGGQANTEAFF. DNA of the CDR3: TGTGCCGGGGGACAAGCGAACACTGAAGCTTTCTTT.

This clone has a handful of counts. V gene TRBV19 combines with J gene TRBJ2-1; 7 nucleotides match TRBD1. The V segment lost 5 bases and the J segment 4 bases; nucleotides outside the gene matches: 5. This CDR3 spans 14 amino acids. Germline CDR1 is LNHDA and CDR2 is SQIVND (reference sequence). DNA for the CDR3: TGTGCCAGTAGTGTACAGGGGATGTACAATGAGCAGTTCTTC. The encoded protein is CASSVQGMYNEQFF.

This chain joins TRBV15 and TRBJ2-4; perhaps D is TRBD1 or TRBD2 (6 bases each). The V end lost 5 bases, the J end lost 2 bases, and 19 bases lay between the germline ends. Per the germline V gene, CDR1 is LNHNV and CDR2 is YYDKDF (reference sequence). The CDR3 totals 17 residues. CDR3: CATSGDRGRLPKNIQYF. Written as DNA, the CDR3 is TGTGCCACCAGCGGGGATCGGGGGCGTTTGCCCAAAAACATTCAGTACTTC.

J is TRBJ2-6 and V is TRBV9; D might be TRBD1 or TRBD2, each matching 6 bases. Trimming took off 0 bases at V and 3 bases at J, with 19 bases between the two ends. The germline gives CDR1 SGDLS, CDR2 YYNGEE. This CDR3 has 19 residues. CDR3 in amino acids: CASSVDPSRGQNGANVLTF. CDR3 nucleotide sequence: TGTGCCAGCAGCGTAGATCCAAGTCGGGGGCAGAATGGGGCCAACGTCCTGACTTTC.

The chain joins TRBV7-2 to TRBJ1-6, with 8 bases lining up with TRBD1. Germline CDR1 and CDR2: SGHTA and FQGNSA. The CDR3 is 16 residues long. Trimming at V came to 1 base and at J to 6 bases, leaving 5 bases not matched to a gene. The CDR3: CASSLVGDRTNSPLHF. The CDR3 DNA is TGTGCCAGCAGCTTAGTAGGGGACAGGACTAATTCACCCCTCCACTTT.

The V call is TRBV30, the J call TRBJ2-7, with TRBD2 matching 8 bases. The ends lost 3 bases at V and 1 base at J; junction bases unmatched: 11. Germline V lookup: CDR1 GTSNPN, CDR2 SVGIG (reference sequence). The CDR3 loop spans 16 amino acids. The CDR3 sequence: CAWSAGGVVPSYEQYF. The CDR3 region has the DNA TGTGCCTGGAGCGCCGGGGGGGTCGTCCCATCCTACGAGCAGTACTTC. Using reference TRBV30 and TRBJ2-7 for the parts outside the CDR3, the full variable domain is SQTIHQWPATLVQPVGSPLSLECTVEGTSNPNLYWYRQAAGRGLQLLFYSVGIGQISSEVPQNLSASRPQDRQFILSSKKLLLSDSGFYLCAWSAGGVVPSYEQYFGPGTRLTVT.

The rearrangement joins TRBV18 to TRBJ1-6; unclear D gene. Germline values: CDR1 KGHSH, CDR2 LQKENI. The V end lost 6 bases, the J end lost 7 bases, and 10 bases lay between the germline ends. The CDR3 runs 13 residues. For the CDR3, the DNA is TGTGCCAGCTCCTCAGAGGGAAATTCACCCCTCCACTTT. Its protein product is CASSSEGNSPLHF.

This chain links TRBV15 with TRBJ2-3, with D perhaps matching TRBD1 or TRBD2 (5 bases each). Germline V CDR1 and CDR2: LNHNV, YYDKDF (reference sequence). The CDR3 is 15 residues long. V dropped 2 bases and J dropped 4 bases, with 13 bases sitting between them. This CDR3 reads CATSRPGAFADTQYF. DNA for the CDR3: TGTGCCACCAGCAGACCCGGGGCATTCGCAGATACGCAGTATTTT.